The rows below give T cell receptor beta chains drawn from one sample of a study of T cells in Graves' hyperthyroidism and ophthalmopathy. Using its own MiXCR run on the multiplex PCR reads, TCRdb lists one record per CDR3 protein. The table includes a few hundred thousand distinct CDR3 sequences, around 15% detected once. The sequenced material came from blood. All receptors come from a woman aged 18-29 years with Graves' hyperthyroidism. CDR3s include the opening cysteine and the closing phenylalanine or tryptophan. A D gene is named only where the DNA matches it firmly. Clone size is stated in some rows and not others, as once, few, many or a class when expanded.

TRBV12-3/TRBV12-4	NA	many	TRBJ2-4	TGTGCCAGCAGTCCGACTACACTAAGAGTCAAAAACATTCAGTACTTC	CASSPTTLRVKNIQYF
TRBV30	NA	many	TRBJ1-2	TGTGCCTGGGATGGCTACACCTTC	CAWDGYTF
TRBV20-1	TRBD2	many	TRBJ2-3	TGCAGTGCCTGGCCAGCGGGAGCTGGCCGCGCAGATACGCAGTATTTT	CSAWPAGAGRADTQYF
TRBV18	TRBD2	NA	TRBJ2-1	TGTGCCAGCTCACCTGGACTAGCGGGCCTATCCTACAATGAGCAGTTCTTC	CASSPGLAGLSYNEQFF
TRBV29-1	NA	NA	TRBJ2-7	TGCAGCGTTGAAGATGAACTACTCGAGCAGTACTTC	CSVEDELLEQYF
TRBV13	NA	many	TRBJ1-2	TGTGCCAGCAGCGCACCGGGCCCGGGGCTTTATGGCTACACCTTC	CASSAPGPGLYGYTF
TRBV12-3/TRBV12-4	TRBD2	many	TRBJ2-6	TGTGCCAGCAGTTTCCATAGCGGGTCCCTCGGGGCCAACGTCCTGACTTTC	CASSFHSGSLGANVLTF
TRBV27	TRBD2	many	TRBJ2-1	TGTGCCAGCAGTTCGCTAGCGGGAGAGATGTTCGATGAGCAGTTCTTC	CASSSLAGEMFDEQFF
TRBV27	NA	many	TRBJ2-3	TGTGCCAGCAGTCCCCATTCTCCCGATCCGAACACAGATACGCAGTATTTT	CASSPHSPDPNTDTQYF
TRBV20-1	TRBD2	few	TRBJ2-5	TGCAGTGCTAGATTAGCGGGAGCGAAAGAGACCCAGTACTTC	CSARLAGAKETQYF
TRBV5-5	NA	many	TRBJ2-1	TGTGCCAGCAGCCGCCCGGGGGCGGGAGCGGATGAGCAGTTCTTC	CASSRPGAGADEQFF
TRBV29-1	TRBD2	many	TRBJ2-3	TGCAGCGTTGAGTCACCCCCGGGACAGGCTAGCGGGAGATATACGCAGTATTTT	CSVESPPGQASGRYTQYF
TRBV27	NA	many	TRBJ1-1	TGTGCCAGCAGTTTATTTGGTACAGATGGACGTGACACTGAAGCTTTCTTT	CASSLFGTDGRDTEAFF
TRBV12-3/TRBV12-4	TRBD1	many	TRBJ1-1	TGTGCCAGCAGCCCTAGTACGGACAGGGAGAACACTGAAGCTTTCTTT	CASSPSTDRENTEAFF
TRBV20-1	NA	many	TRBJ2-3	TGCAGTGCAATGACTAGGGGGGGAGATACGCAGTATTTT	CSAMTRGGDTQYF
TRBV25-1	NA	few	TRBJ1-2	TGTGCCAGCAGCCTACCGGGACACCTGGGCTACACCTTC	CASSLPGHLGYTF
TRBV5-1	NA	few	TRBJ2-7	TGCGCCAGCAGCTTGGTAGGGCGGGAAACGCAGTACTTC	CASSLVGRETQYF
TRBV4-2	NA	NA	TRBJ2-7	TGTGCCAGCAGCCAAGAGGCTGGACAGAGCTCCTACGAGCAGTACTTC	CASSQEAGQSSYEQYF
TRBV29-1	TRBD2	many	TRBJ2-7	TGCAGCGTTGCCCCACTAGCGGCCTACGAGCAGTACTTC	CSVAPLAAYEQYF
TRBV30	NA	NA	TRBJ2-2	TGTGCCTGGAGTTATCACCTCAGACGGAGCACCGGGGAGCTGTTTTTT	CAWSYHLRRSTGELFF
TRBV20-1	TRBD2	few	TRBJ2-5	TGCAGTGCTGGCGGACTAGCGGACGCCCAAGAGACCCAGTACTTC	CSAGGLADAQETQYF
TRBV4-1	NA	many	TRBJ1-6	TGCGCCAGCAGCCAAGAGGGGATCCGAGTTTCAAATAATTCACCCCTCCACTTT	CASSQEGIRVSNNSPLHF
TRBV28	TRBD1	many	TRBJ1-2	TGTGCCAGCAGCTCGACAGGGGGGAACTATGGCTACACCTTC	CASSSTGGNYGYTF
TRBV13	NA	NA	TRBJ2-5	TGTGCCAGCAGCTTAGAACAGTTACAGGAGACCCAGTACTTC	CASSLEQLQETQYF
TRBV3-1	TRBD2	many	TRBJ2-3	TGTGCCAGCAGCCCGGGACTACTGGTTGTAACGGATACGCAGTATTTT	CASSPGLLVVTDTQYF
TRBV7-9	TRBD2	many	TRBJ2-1	TGTGCCAGCAGCTTCGGGACTAGCTCACTTGAGCAGTTCTTC	CASSFGTSSLEQFF
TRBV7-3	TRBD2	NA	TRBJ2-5	TGTGCCAGCAGCTTAATCACGGCGGCTAGCGGGAGGGAGACCCAGTACTTC	CASSLITAASGRETQYF
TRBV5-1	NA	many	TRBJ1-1	TGCGCCAGCTCTCGGGGGGCGGCCCCCACTGAAGCTTTCTTT	CASSRGAAPTEAFF
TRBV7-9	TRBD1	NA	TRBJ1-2	TGTGCCAGCAGCCCCGGGACAGGGGAGGTTGGCTACACCTTC	CASSPGTGEVGYTF
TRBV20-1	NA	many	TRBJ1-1	TGCAGTGCTAGAGATCCCACCGGCACCCGACGGGCTTTCTTT	CSARDPTGTRRAFF
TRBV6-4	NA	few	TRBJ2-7	TGTGCCAGCAGTGACTCGCCTAGCATCTCCTACGAGCAGTACTTC	CASSDSPSISYEQYF
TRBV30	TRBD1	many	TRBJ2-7	TGTGCCTGGACTCAGGGGGCTCAGCAGTACTTC	CAWTQGAQQYF
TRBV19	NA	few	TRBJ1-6	TGTGCCAGTAGTTCCGCAGCTGCCGCATATAATTCACCCCTCCACTTT	CASSSAAAAYNSPLHF
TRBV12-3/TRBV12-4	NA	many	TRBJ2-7	TGTGCCAGCAGTTTTCAGGGCTATCCGCAGTACTTC	CASSFQGYPQYF
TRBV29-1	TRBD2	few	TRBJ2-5	TGCAGCGTTGAAGAGGCGCTAGCGGGAGTAGAGACCCAGTACTTC	CSVEEALAGVETQYF
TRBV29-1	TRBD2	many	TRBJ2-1	TGCAGCGTTACTAGCGGGCCCTACAATGAGCAGTTCTTC	CSVTSGPYNEQFF
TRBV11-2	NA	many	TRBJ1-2	TGTGCCAGCAGCTTAGACTGGGGGGCAGGCTATGGCTACACCTTC	CASSLDWGAGYGYTF
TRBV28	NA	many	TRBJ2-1	TGTGCCAGCAGTTACCGGCACAATGAGCAGTTCTTC	CASSYRHNEQFF
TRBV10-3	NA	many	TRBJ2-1	TGTGCCATCAGTGAGTCGGGGGCCAAAAACAATGAGCAGTTCTTC	CAISESGAKNNEQFF
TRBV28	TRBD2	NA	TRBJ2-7	TGTGCCAGCAGGGGCCGGAGCGGACTAGCTCCCCACGAGCAGTACTTC	CASRGRSGLAPHEQYF
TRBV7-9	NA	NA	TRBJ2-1	TGTGCCAGCAGCTCTTTCACTCCGGAGGAGCGGTTCTTC	CASSSFTPEERFF
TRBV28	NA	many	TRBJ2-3	TGTGCCAGCAGTTTAACGTCAGATACGCAGTATTTT	CASSLTSDTQYF
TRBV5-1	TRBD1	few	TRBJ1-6	TGCGCCACCCGACAGGGGTCCGACTCACCCCTCCACTTT	CATRQGSDSPLHF
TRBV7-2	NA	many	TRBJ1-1	TGTGCCAGCAGCTTAAATAGAAATGAAGCTTTCTTT	CASSLNRNEAFF
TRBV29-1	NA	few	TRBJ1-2	TGCAGCGTTAAGCAGCGGGAGTATGGCTACACCTTC	CSVKQREYGYTF
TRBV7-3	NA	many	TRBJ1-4	TGTGCCAGCAGCTTAAGCAGGAATGAAAAACTGTTTTTT	CASSLSRNEKLFF
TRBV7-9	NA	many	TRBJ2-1	TGTGCCAGCAGCTCGTCAGGAAATCCTAAGTCGGTTGAGCAGTTCTTC	CASSSSGNPKSVEQFF
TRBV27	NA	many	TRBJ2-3	TGTGCCAGCAGCCGGACAGACCTCACAGATACGCAGTATTTT	CASSRTDLTDTQYF
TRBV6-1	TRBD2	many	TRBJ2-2	TGTGCCAGCAGGGGACTAGAACTTGGCACCGGGGAGCTGTTTTTT	CASRGLELGTGELFF